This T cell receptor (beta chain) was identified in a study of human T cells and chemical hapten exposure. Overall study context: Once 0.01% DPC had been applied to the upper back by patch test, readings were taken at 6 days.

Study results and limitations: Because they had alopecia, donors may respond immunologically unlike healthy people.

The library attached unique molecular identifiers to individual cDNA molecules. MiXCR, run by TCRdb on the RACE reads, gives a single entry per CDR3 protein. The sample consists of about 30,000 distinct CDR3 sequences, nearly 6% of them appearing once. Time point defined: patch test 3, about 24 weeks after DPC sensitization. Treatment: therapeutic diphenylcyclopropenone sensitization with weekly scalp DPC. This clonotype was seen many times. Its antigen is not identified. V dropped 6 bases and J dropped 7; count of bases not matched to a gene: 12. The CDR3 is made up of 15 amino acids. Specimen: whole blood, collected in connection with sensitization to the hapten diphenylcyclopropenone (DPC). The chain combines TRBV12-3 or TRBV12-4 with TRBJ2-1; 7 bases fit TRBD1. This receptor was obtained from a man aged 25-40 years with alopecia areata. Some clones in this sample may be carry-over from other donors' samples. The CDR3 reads CASSNRGTIWNEQFF. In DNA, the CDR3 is TGTGCCAGCAGCAACAGGGGTACCATCTGGAATGAGCAGTTCTTC.